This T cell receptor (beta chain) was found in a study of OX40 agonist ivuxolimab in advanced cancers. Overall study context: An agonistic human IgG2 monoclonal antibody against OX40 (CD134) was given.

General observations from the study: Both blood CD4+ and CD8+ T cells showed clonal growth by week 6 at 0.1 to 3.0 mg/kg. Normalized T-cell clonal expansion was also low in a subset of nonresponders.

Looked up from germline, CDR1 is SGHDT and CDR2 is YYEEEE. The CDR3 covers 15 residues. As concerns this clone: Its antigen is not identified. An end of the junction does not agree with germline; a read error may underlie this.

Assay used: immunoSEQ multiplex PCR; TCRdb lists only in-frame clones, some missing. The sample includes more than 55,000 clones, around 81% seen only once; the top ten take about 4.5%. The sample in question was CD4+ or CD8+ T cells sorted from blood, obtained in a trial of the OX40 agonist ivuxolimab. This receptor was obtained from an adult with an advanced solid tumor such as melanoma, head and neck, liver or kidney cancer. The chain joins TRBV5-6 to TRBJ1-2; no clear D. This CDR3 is CASSPVGGRVYGYTF. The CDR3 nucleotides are TGTGCCAGCAGCCCCGTAGGAGGACGAGTATATGGGTACACCTTC.